Below, 21 T cell receptor beta chains from the same sample are listed, as sequenced in a study of OX40 agonist ivuxolimab in advanced cancers. The method was immunoSEQ multiplex PCR; TCRdb's version includes in-frame clones alone and lacks a portion of them. The sample lists tens of thousands of clones; approximately 90% were seen once. The sample here was CD4+ or CD8+ T cells sorted from blood, taken in a trial of the OX40 agonist ivuxolimab. The source is an adult with an advanced solid tumor such as melanoma, head and neck, liver or kidney cancer.

This chain uses TRBV27 with TRBJ2-7, with TRBD2 matching over 8 bases. This CDR3 comprises 15 residues. Trimming at V came to 5 bases and at J to 0 bases, leaving 6 bases not matched to a gene. CDR1 and CDR2 from the germline V gene are MNHEY and SMNVEV (reference sequence). The CDR3 here is CASSLTGGSSYEQYF. CDR3 DNA sequence: TGTGCCAGCAGTCTGACGGGGGGGAGCTCCTACGAGCAGTACTTC.

This chain joins TRBV10-3 and TRBJ1-1; D gene uncertain. The CDR3 runs 15 residues. V lost 4 bases and J 2 bases, leaving 14 bases between the germline ends. CDR1 ENHRY and CDR2 SYGVKD come from the germline V gene. The CDR3 protein is CAISVVAEINTEAFF. DNA for the CDR3: TGTGCCATCAGTGTGGTGGCAGAAATCAACACTGAAGCTTTCTTT.

The rearrangement links TRBV28 to TRBJ2-5; TRBD2 is a possible D gene (5 bases). The CDR3 runs 13 residues. The V gene's germline CDR1 is MDHEN and CDR2 SYDVKM. Trimming cost V 2 bases and J 2 bases, with 6 bases left between them. The CDR3 DNA is TGTGCCAGCAGTTTAAGGAGGCAAGAGACCCAGTACTTC. It is translated as CASSLRRQETQYF.

This chain uses TRBV13 with TRBJ2-1, with D unresolved. V was clipped by 4 bases and J by 5 bases, with 12 bases between them. The CDR3 covers 14 residues. The germline V gene has CDR1 PRHDT and CDR2 FYEKMQ (reference sequence). The CDR3 nucleotides read TGTGCCAGCAGCTCTCGGACGGAGAACAATGAGCAGTTCTTC. Translated, it gives CASSSRTENNEQFF.

The gene calls are TRBV6-1 and TRBJ2-1, with TRBD1 matching 7 bases. V trimming: 10 bases; J trimming: 5 bases; junction bases outside the gene matches: 2. CDR3 size: 11 residues. Germline V gives CDR1 MNHNS, CDR2 SASEGT. CDR3 amino acids: CATQGDNEQFF. In DNA, the CDR3 is TGTGCCACCCAGGGGGACAATGAGCAGTTCTTC.

The CDR3 reads CATSRGGNSYEQYF. CDR3 coding DNA: TGTGCCACCAGCAGAGGAGGGAATTCCTACGAGCAGTACTTC. The rearrangement joins TRBV15 to TRBJ2-7; tentative D call: TRBD2 (5 bases). Deletions cut 1 base from V and 1 base from J, with 8 bases between. Germline V gene data show CDR1 as LNHNV and CDR2 as YYDKDF (reference sequence). The CDR3 sequence is 14 residues long.

The chain carries TRBV27 and TRBJ2-6; D is unresolved. The V end was cut by 3 bases, the J end by 0 bases, with 3 bases between. Germline V gene sequence: CDR1 MNHEY, CDR2 SMNVEV (reference sequence). The CDR3 has 14 amino acids. In nucleotides, the CDR3 is TGTGCCAGCAGTTTTATCTCTGGGGCCAACGTCCTGACTTTC. Its protein product is CASSFISGANVLTF.

This chain joins TRBV9 and TRBJ2-7; D gene ambiguous. CDR1 and CDR2 from the germline V gene are SGDLS and YYNGEE. The CDR3 runs 13 residues. V was clipped by 6 bases and J by 3 bases, with 13 bases between them. DNA of the CDR3: TGTGCCAGCACCGAACGCCGGGTCTACGAGCAGTACTTC. Its translation: CASTERRVYEQYF.

CDR3: CASSPLTGIHSYEQYF. The CDR3 coding sequence is TGTGCCAGCAGCCCCCTAACAGGGATCCACTCCTACGAGCAGTACTTC. V is TRBV28 and J is TRBJ2-5; tentative D call: TRBD1 (6 bases). Matching the DNA end better, TRBJ2-7 makes the J call doubtful. The germline V gene has CDR1 MDHEN and CDR2 SYDVKM. This CDR3 contains 16 residues.

This chain links TRBV7-9 with TRBJ2-1; 12 bases fit TRBD2. V lost 1 base, J lost 7 bases, and 11 bases stayed unmatched. Germline CDR1 SEHNR, CDR2 FQNEAQ (reference sequence). The CDR3 is 18 residues long. The CDR3 sequence is CASSLESRLAGDWNEQFF. The CDR3 DNA sequence: TGTGCCAGCAGCTTAGAATCGCGACTAGCGGGAGATTGGAATGAGCAGTTCTTC.

This rearrangement joins TRBV28 to TRBJ2-7; D is unclear. The germline V gene has CDR1 MDHEN and CDR2 SYDVKM. Deletions cut 6 bases from V and 6 bases from J, with 12 bases between. The CDR3 is made up of 12 amino acids. CDR3 protein: CASRTLPSEQYF. DNA of the CDR3: TGTGCCAGCAGGACCCTACCCTCCGAGCAGTACTTC.

The chain recombines TRBV7-3 with TRBJ2-5, with D possibly being TRBD2 (6 bases). The CDR3 spans 13 residues. Trimming stripped 3 bases from V and 5 bases from J, with 10 bases between. Germline CDR1 and CDR2: SGHTA and FQGTGA. The CDR3 DNA reads as TGTGCCAGCAGCTTGACAGCGGGTGAGACCCAGTACTTC. It specifies CASSLTAGETQYF.

The rearrangement joins TRBV6-1 to TRBJ1-1, with 7 nucleotides matching TRBD1. CDR1 and CDR2 (germline): MNHNS, SASEGT. With 3 bases clipped from V and 5 bases from J, the junction kept 6 bases outside the gene matches. The CDR3 extends over 14 amino acids. CDR3 nucleotides: TGTGCCAGCAGTGACGGGCAGGGGGGAACTGAAGCTTTCTTT. The encoded protein is CASSDGQGGTEAFF.

This chain links TRBV2 with TRBJ2-7; D gene unclear. The V end lost 4 bases, the J end lost 0 bases, and 13 bases lay between the germline ends. The CDR3 is 15 amino acids. Germline V gene sequence: CDR1 SNHLY, CDR2 FYNNEI. The CDR3 here is CASSGAGTSSYEQYF. CDR3 sequence (DNA): TGTGCCAGCAGTGGTGCAGGAACGAGCTCCTACGAGCAGTACTTC.

A few counts support this clone. This chain links TRBV7-9 with TRBJ1-2; D unclear. V was pared by 0 bases and J by 8 bases, with 16 bases between. This CDR3 has 15 residues. The germline V gene has CDR1 SEHNR and CDR2 FQNEAQ (reference sequence). The CDR3 protein is CASSLAMNSRGGYTF. CDR3 coding DNA: TGTGCCAGCAGCTTAGCGATGAACAGTAGAGGAGGCTACACCTTC.

The CDR3 DNA reads as TGTGCCAGCAGCTGGACGGCACCCTACGAGCAGTACTTC. Translated, it gives CASSWTAPYEQYF. The J gene is TRBJ2-7, the V gene TRBV5-5; D is undetermined. Trimming removed 3 bases at V and 2 bases at J, with 9 bases between. This CDR3 contains 13 residues. CDR1 and CDR2 (germline): SGHKS, YYEKEE (reference sequence). Full variable domain (remainder filled in from reference TRBV5-5 and TRBJ2-7): DAGVTQSPTHLIKTRGQQVTLRCSPISGHKSVSWYQQVLGQGPQFIFQYYEKEERGRGNFPDRFSARQFPNYSSELNVNALLLGDSALYLCASSWTAPYEQYFGPGTRLTVT.

Points on this clone: One junction end does not reproduce the germline sequence, and a read error may be involved. The gene calls are TRBV11-2 and TRBJ2-7, with D perhaps TRBD1 (6 bases). CDR3 length: 15 residues. Germline CDR1 and CDR2: SGHAT and FQNNGV. The CDR3 sequence is CASSQDHKGEAEQYF. DNA for the CDR3: TGCGCCAGCAGCCAAGACCATAAGGGGGAAGCAGAGCAGTACTTC.

The chain is built from TRBV15 and TRBJ1-3; possibly TRBD1 for D (5 bases). Germline CDR1 and CDR2: LNHNV and YYDKDF (reference sequence). Trimming left V 0 bases short and J 8 bases short, with 20 bases between. The CDR3 length is 17 residues. The CDR3 loop is CATSREVIRGSGDTIYF. As DNA, the CDR3 is TGTGCCACCAGCAGAGAAGTTATTAGGGGAAGTGGGGACACCATATATTTT.

The chain combines TRBV4-3 with TRBJ2-5; TRBD2 matches 7 bases. Germline V gene data show CDR1 as LGHNA and CDR2 as YSLEER. J was trimmed by 5 bases and V by 1 base; bases with no gene match: 4. The CDR3 is 14 residues long. The CDR3 bases are TGCGCCAGCAGCCAAGTTGGTAGCGGGGAGACCCAGTACTTC. As protein: CASSQVGSGETQYF.

The chain employs TRBV4-3 and TRBJ2-3; D gene ambiguous. The V gene's germline CDR1 is LGHNA and CDR2 YSLEER. V lost 1 base, J lost 6 bases, and 8 bases lay in between. The length of the CDR3 is 13 residues. CDR3 DNA sequence: TGCGCCAGCAGCCAAGGGGAAGCGGATACGCAGTATTTT. Translating it yields CASSQGEADTQYF.

The V gene is TRBV28, the J gene TRBJ2-7; 8 bases align to TRBD2. Germline V lookup: CDR1 MDHEN, CDR2 SYDVKM. V lost 3 bases to trimming and J lost 5 bases; unmatched junction nucleotides: 12. This CDR3 has 16 residues. CDR3 region: CASSLMIGTSLNEQYF. The CDR3 DNA reads TGTGCCAGCAGTTTGATGATTGGGACTAGTCTCAACGAGCAGTACTTC.